The present entry profiles one T cell receptor (beta chain) with its context. The antigen remains unidentified. The source of the sample is a study of shared clonotypes between healthy human individuals. The wider study: A donor's plate count was three for CD4 naive and three for CD4 memory; CD8 naive had two and CD8 memory one.

Samples underwent the assay at deep level. TCRdb's copy holds only in-frame clones and misses some; the assay was immunoSEQ multiplex PCR. The sample contains 950,000 to 1,300,000 clones, 65% to 80% of which appear only once. This CDR3 is 16 amino acids long. Trimming left V 4 bases short and J 2 bases short, with 18 bases between. CDR1 is SGHDT and CDR2 is YYEEEE in the germline V gene. Whole-study findings and limits: Generally, estimated richness proved larger in naive subsets than it did in memory subsets.

This receptor was identified in a man younger than 35 in good health. The sequenced sample consisted of memory CD4+ T cells sorted from blood. As for subset: CD45RA-negative fraction. The rearrangement links TRBV5-6 to TRBJ2-5, with a possible D match to TRBD2 (6 bases). CDR3 coding DNA: TGTGCCAGCAGCCCTGGACTATTACAAGCTCAAGAGACCCAGTACTTC. It encodes CASSPGLLQAQETQYF.